The T cell receptor (beta chain) described here comes from a study of blood T cell repertoires in COVID-19. This clone was seen a single time. CDR3 size: 18 residues. V shed 0 bases, J shed 4 bases, and the junction held 15 bases outside the gene matches. Germline CDR1 SGHRS, CDR2 YFSETQ. Sequencing was performed with immunoSEQ multiplex PCR; in TCRdb, only in-frame clones are kept and a portion is missing. The sample gives 150,000 to 200,000 clones, about 85% of which show up once; around 7% is in the top ten. The receptor's source is a man older than 75 with COVID-19, enrolled during active disease. The sequenced sample was peripheral blood. This rearrangement joins TRBV5-1 to TRBJ2-7, with TRBD1 matching 8 bases. The CDR3 sequence is CASSLGWMTGASHYEQYF. CDR3 nucleotides: TGCGCCAGCAGCTTGGGGTGGATGACAGGGGCCTCCCATTACGAGCAGTACTTC. The entire variable domain, with the rest obtained from reference TRBV5-1 and TRBJ2-7, is as follows: KAGVTQTPRYLIKTRGQQVTLSCSPISGHRSVSWYQQTPGQGLQFLFEYFSETQRNKGNFPGRFSGRQFSNSRSEMNVSTLELGDSALYLCASSLGWMTGASHYEQYFGPGTRLTVT.